Here is one TCR beta chain with its context. The antigen this receptor binds is unknown. Within one base of it there is no much larger clone, and no base qualities were kept. The data originate from a study of cytomegalovirus exposure and HLA in healthy donors (dated by TCRdb to the late 2010s). Study-wide context: An earlier analysis of approximately 640 of the donors reported approximately 300 Gb of sequence data and 120 million or so unique TCR beta sequences from about 180 million T cells. Genome-wide SNP genotypes for about 60% of the 666 donors were used in a later genetic analysis, which treated that subset as a discovery cohort. Of the 300 to 500 genotyped donors, approximately 81% were placed in the genetic ancestry cluster associated with self-reported Caucasian donors. Among over 350 genotyped donors of the cohort, an average of around 240,000 unique TCR beta nucleotide sequences were sequenced per donor, roughly 18% of them non-productive. All discovery cohort repertoires had been generated using a single sequencing platform. Typing coverage differed by locus: A, B, C, DRB1 and DQB1 were typed in roughly 629-630 donors, DQA1 in 522, DPA1 in approximately 600, and DPB1 in about 450. Roughly 300 gigabases of sequencing data and around 80 million unique TCR sequences made up an early release that covered 640 HLA-typed donors. Alongside the repertoire data, information on donor age, sex, ethnicity and CMV serostatus was compiled. The study profiled the T cell repertoires of fewer than 850 subjects by immunosequencing and related them to cytomegalovirus serostatus. Four or five DR-DQ haplotypes were treated as single units for association and clustering because of strong linkage in the cohort. Rather than using new phenotypic data, the later analysis identified candidate immune exposures from TCR beta sequences and from how often those sequences occurred across donors. To predict cytomegalovirus infection status, the study combined high-throughput TCR immunosequencing, statistical association of individual TCRs with disease status, and machine learning. A separate validation cohort of 90 to 150 different subjects was used in addition to the roughly 700-subject first cohort. Class I and class II HLA loci were covered by the typing at four-digit resolution. In a later analysis, previously published TCR beta repertoires from about 640 donors were re-analyzed and high-resolution HLA genotyping was added so that TCR occurrence patterns could be studied. The study was designed to test whether signatures of past pathogen exposure could be identified by cataloging public T cell receptors. To decide whether each TCR beta V gene segment behaved as functional or pseudogenic, an earlier analysis of some 570 of the donors relied on high-throughput TCR beta sequencing. Broad study findings and their caveats: Because counts were too low, more than 15 rarely observed V segments, including chromosome 9 orphons, were left out of the earlier analysis of over 550 of the donors. Broadly in line with IMGT annotations, most TCR beta V segments showed up in productive rearrangements about 90% or about 30% of the time in an earlier analysis of under 700 of the donors. The 87-base-pair reads could not distinguish some IMGT-functional V segments, including TRBV6-2 and TRBV6-3, so those segments were excluded. Most TCR sequences were seen in very few donors, while some public TCRs were found in many individuals. In a later analysis, the rate of TCR association differed among HLA loci, with DRB1 alleles having the most associated TCRs and HLA-C alleles having the fewest. The classifier was reported to diagnose cytomegalovirus status with high specificity and sensitivity in both the original cohort and the validation cohort. When HLA alleles, especially DR and DQ, strongly co-occurred, TCR associations were difficult to assign to individual alleles. Several of the top co-occurrence clusters appeared to be linked to parvovirus B19, influenza, CMV and Epstein-Barr virus, according to a later analysis. Because HLA typing was unavailable for some donors at each locus, only the typed subset was used in association tests. A total of 164 TCR beta chains were listed by the study as associated with cytomegalovirus. An association between a missense DCLRE1C variant and V-gene and J-gene trimming of TCR beta chains was found in a later genetic analysis and replicated in an independent cohort. According to a later genetic analysis, donors in an Asian-associated ancestry cluster had fewer N-insertions in productive TCRs than the roughly 700-donor mean. Roughly uniform sequencing depth across donors was assumed in presence/absence analyses, although this assumption may not hold. In a later analysis, HLA-associated TCR beta chains showed more clonal expansion and lower generation probabilities than non-associated chains that were equally common. Correlated functional status among segregating V segments might reflect linkage disequilibrium, but an unknown experimental factor could not be ruled out. A further reported finding was that TCR beta sequences accurately predicted the HLA-A and HLA-B alleles for most subjects in the first cohort. A few of the identified cytomegalovirus-associated TCR beta chains were confirmed in vitro to be specific for cytomegalovirus antigens. The authors suggested that the approach could potentially be extended to other disease states and immunological phenotypes. A later analysis found that most CMV-associated TCR beta chains appeared HLA-restricted, with HLA associations seemingly driven largely by CMV exposure. In a later analysis, 16,951 TCR beta sequences were associated with specific HLA alleles at a false discovery rate of 0.05. A group of highly shared sequence variants was considered likely to be a technical artifact of the sequencing pipeline. The cohort was sequenced for TCR beta chains only, and without alpha or paired-chain data the features that could be detected were limited. For the cohort, immune exposure information was limited to CMV serostatus.

The CDR3 numbers 15 residues from cysteine through phenylalanine. Only the CDR3 region is kept as DNA, spanning 45 bases read in frame from base 1. Ends trimmed: V by 2 bases, J by 4 bases; bases unmatched to a gene: 4. The germline V gene gives CDR1 as KGHSH and CDR2 as LQKENI. Library generation was performed with the immunoSEQ multiplex PCR assay. The multiplex PCR relied on a mix of 60 forward primers for TCR Vbeta segments and 13 reverse primers for TCR Jbeta segments. Amplification of the CDR3 region of rearranged TCR beta genes was performed with a multiplex PCR assay on genomic DNA. On the Illumina HiSeq System, the amplified TCR beta libraries were sequenced as 87-base-pair reads. The study's processing was this. A later analysis tallied around 80 million unique TCR beta chains across the 640 or so repertoires, and approximately 9.9 million of those chains were shared by two or more donors. To remove PCR and sequencing errors, raw reads were error-corrected and collapsed into unique sequences using a nearest-neighbor algorithm that merged closely related sequences. To assign V, D and J gene segments, CDR3 sequences were aligned to IMGT reference sequences. For a sequence to be retained, a match of at least six nucleotides was required to both a V gene segment and a J gene segment. A rearrangement was called productive if the CDR3 had no stop codons and remained in frame with V and J, and every other rearrangement was called non-productive. CDR3 was defined by IMGT convention, running from the second conserved V-encoded cysteine to the conserved J-encoded phenylalanine. In an earlier analysis of 500 to 650 of the donors, sequences lacking an unambiguous match to a single V gene segment were excluded. An earlier analysis of some 610 of the donors called V segments functional above 56.7% productive rearrangements and segregating when the between-donor standard deviation exceeded 5%. A statistical classification framework was built for diagnosing cytomegalovirus status from the catalog of TCR beta chain sequences. V and J gene assignment, in a later analysis, came from comparing TCR nucleotide sequences with IMGT/GENE-DB human TR gene sequences. The TCRdist pipeline was used in a later analysis to assign CDR3 sequences and most-parsimonious VDJ recombination scenarios. In a later analysis, each TCR beta chain was defined by its CDR3 amino acid sequence together with its V-gene family, and reads without a unique V-gene family were excluded. In a later analysis, approximately 640 highly shared, low-generation-probability nucleotide sequences were removed to address suspected cross-contamination and a sequencing artifact. For each public chain, a later analysis derived a clonal expansion index from normalized ranks of inferred template counts within each repertoire. In a later analysis, generation probabilities were computed with a VDJ recombination model fitted to out-of-frame rearrangements, and the resulting probabilities were checked against IGoR. A later analysis scored TCR-TCR, TCR-HLA and TCR-CMV co-occurrence with hypergeometric tests, applying a repertoire-size bias correction to TCR pairs. False discovery rates were estimated in a later analysis by permuting HLA or CMV assignments 20 times. In a later analysis, co-occurring TCRs were grouped with DBSCAN, and TCRdist sequence similarity was added when clustering was performed within HLA-allele-positive subsets. Repertoires with fewer than 30,000 or more than 120,000 public chains, plus five repertoires with anomalous nucleotide sharing, were excluded from co-occurrence clustering. TCRdb retrieved this table from immuneACCESS and kept in-frame rearrangements only. Not all clones are present; in checked studies, unresolved V genes account for under half, and no reason is known for the remainder. Clonal size and the V and J genes are those of that table, whereas D and trimming came from the DNA. The sample includes 100,000 to 150,000 clones, with around 77% observed a single time. The biggest ten clones account for approximately 0.86% of the sample.

The cohort comprised around 690 healthy bone marrow donors. Cohort members were all nominally healthy when sampled, although unrecorded immune exposures were likely present. The donor tested CMV seronegative and was one of the 352 seronegative cohort members. Each donor provided a peripheral blood sample, and peripheral blood mononuclear cells were used for TCR beta sequencing. Genomic DNA was extracted from the blood cell samples with the Qiagen DNeasy Blood Extraction Kit. The receptor was isolated from a woman in her sixties or seventies in good health and CMV-seronegative. What was sequenced was PBMCs. The sequence is built from TRBV18 and TRBJ2-3; 9 nucleotides in the junction match TRBD2. The DNA sequence is TGTGCCAGCTCACCAATGCAGCGGGAGGCAGATACGCAGTATTTT. Its protein is CASSPMQREADTQYF.